This T cell receptor beta chain was recovered during a study of cytomegalovirus exposure and HLA in healthy donors. Study overall: Unique TCR beta sequences numbering approximately 120 million came from 150 million to 200 million T cells in an earlier analysis. Of all 400 or so donors who were genotyped, roughly 81% belonged to the Caucasian-associated ancestry cluster.

V lost 1 base, J lost 5 bases, and 6 bases stayed unmatched. Germline lookup yields CDR1 SGHVS and CDR2 FQNEAQ. This CDR3 region has 16 residues. Primers included in the PCR were 60 Vbeta and 13 Jbeta primers. Clones were sequenced by immunoSEQ multiplex PCR, and TCRdb holds only the in-frame ones, with some missing. This table holds 200,000 to 300,000 clones, 84% found once. The sequence was obtained from a woman between 40 and 55 years old in good health and CMV-seropositive. The J gene is TRBJ2-4, the V gene TRBV7-8, with 9 bases lining up with TRBD2. Source material: PBMCs. The CDR3: CASSLGGLAGQNIQYF. The CDR3 DNA sequence: TGTGCCAGCAGCTTAGGCGGGCTAGCGGGACAAAACATTCAGTACTTC.